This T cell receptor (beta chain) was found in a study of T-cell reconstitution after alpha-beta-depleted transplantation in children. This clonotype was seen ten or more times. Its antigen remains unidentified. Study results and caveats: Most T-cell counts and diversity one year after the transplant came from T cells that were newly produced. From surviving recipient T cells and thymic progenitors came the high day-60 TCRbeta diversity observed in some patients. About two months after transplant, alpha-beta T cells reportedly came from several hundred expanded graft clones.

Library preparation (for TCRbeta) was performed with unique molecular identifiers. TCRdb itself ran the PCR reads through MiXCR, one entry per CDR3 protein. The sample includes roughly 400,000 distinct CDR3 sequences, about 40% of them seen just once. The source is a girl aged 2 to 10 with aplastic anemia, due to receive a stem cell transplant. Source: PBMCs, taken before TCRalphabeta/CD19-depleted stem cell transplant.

As DNA, the CDR3 is TGTGCCAGCAGCTTGGACGGACAGGGGTTCTACGAGCAGTACTTC. Its protein is CASSLDGQGFYEQYF. The rearrangement uses TRBV5-5 and TRBJ2-7, with 9 bases fitting TRBD1. This CDR3 comprises 15 residues. CDR1 is SGHKS, CDR2 YYEKEE, per germline (reference sequence). Trimming cost V 0 bases and J 3 bases; bases outside gene matches: 4.